A selection of T cell receptor beta chains follows, all from one sample in a study of blood T cell repertoires in COVID-19. Here immunoSEQ multiplex PCR was the method, and the copy in TCRdb shows in-frame clones only, minus some. The sample records fewer than 150,000 clones, approximately 89% being singletons. The sequencing sample was made of peripheral blood. The receptor set was obtained from a human donor in a cohort sampled during active COVID-19. CDR3s leave out the opening cysteine and the closing phenylalanine or tryptophan.

v_call: TRBV7-3
j_call: TRBJ2-3
cdr3_aa: ASSPGLAGSDTQY

v_call: TRBV3-1/TRBV3-2
j_call: TRBJ2-2
cdr3_aa: ASSPRGGVTGELF

v_call: TRBV6-2/TRBV6-3
j_call: TRBJ1-1
cdr3_aa: ASSLRDRGSREGEAF

v_call: TRBV11-3
j_call: TRBJ2-1
cdr3_aa: ASSLGVGLLEQF

v_call: TRBV9
j_call: TRBJ1-1
cdr3_aa: ASTAGMNTEAF

v_call: TRBV10-3
j_call: TRBJ1-3
cdr3_aa: AISEIPGEGNTIY

v_call: TRBV10-1
j_call: TRBJ2-1
cdr3_aa: ASSDSLQGLEF

v_call: TRBV29-1
j_call: TRBJ1-2
cdr3_aa: SVLEGNAGYT

v_call: TRBV3-1/TRBV3-2
j_call: TRBJ2-5
cdr3_aa: ASSQESSGGETQY

v_call: TRBV3-1/TRBV3-2
j_call: TRBJ2-5
cdr3_aa: ASSPTWGGRGQETQY

v_call: TRBV7-8
j_call: TRBJ2-3
cdr3_aa: ASSLRGRGAGGPLGDTQY

v_call: TRBV9
j_call: TRBJ1-5
cdr3_aa: ASSVTQGNDQPQH

v_call: TRBV24-1
j_call: TRBJ1-1
cdr3_aa: ATSDRTGGSTEAF

v_call: TRBV3-1/TRBV3-2
j_call: TRBJ1-1
cdr3_aa: ASSPRTANTEAF

v_call: TRBV14
j_call: TRBJ2-1
cdr3_aa: ASSQDPGGWYNEQF

v_call: TRBV24-1
j_call: TRBJ2-3
cdr3_aa: ATSDGGADTQY

v_call: TRBV4-3
j_call: TRBJ2-1
cdr3_aa: ASSQDPGGGTVSSYNEQF

v_call: TRBV2
j_call: TRBJ2-7
cdr3_aa: ASSEAIGYSSYEQY

v_call: TRBV18
j_call: TRBJ2-1
cdr3_aa: ASSSASGRDSYNEQF

v_call: TRBV7-2
j_call: TRBJ1-6
cdr3_aa: ASSQDRGKFSGNSPLH

v_call: TRBV6-6
j_call: TRBJ1-1
cdr3_aa: ASSYPETGSVSEAF

v_call: TRBV24-1
j_call: TRBJ2-3
cdr3_aa: ATSDPRTRTDTQY

v_call: TRBV20-1
j_call: TRBJ2-3
cdr3_aa: SASDRRESPTDTQY

v_call: TRBV6-2/TRBV6-3
j_call: TRBJ2-5
cdr3_aa: ASSKSPGTGGETQY

v_call: TRBV20-1
j_call: TRBJ1-1
cdr3_aa: SASGVMNTEAF

v_call: TRBV7-3
j_call: TRBJ2-3
cdr3_aa: ASSVAGGPDTQY

v_call: TRBV9
j_call: TRBJ1-2
cdr3_aa: ASSVYSNYGYT

v_call: TRBV5-4
j_call: TRBJ2-7
cdr3_aa: ASSPTSGGYEQY

v_call: TRBV19
j_call: TRBJ2-5
cdr3_aa: ASSSTGVQETQY

v_call: TRBV4-3
j_call: TRBJ2-4
cdr3_aa: ASSQGPTSGGALDIQY

v_call: TRBV11-2
j_call: TRBJ2-5
cdr3_aa: ASSLLLAGRETQY

v_call: TRBV6-5
j_call: TRBJ2-1
cdr3_aa: ASSYSGTGVKNEQF

v_call: TRBV6-2/TRBV6-3
j_call: TRBJ2-7
cdr3_aa: ASSYAVSGYNYEQY

v_call: TRBV10-3
j_call: TRBJ2-6
cdr3_aa: AITTRGGPRGPGANVLT

v_call: TRBV10-1
j_call: TRBJ1-1
cdr3_aa: ASSDGVNTEAF

v_call: TRBV7-9
j_call: TRBJ2-2
cdr3_aa: ASSSVNGSNTGELF

v_call: TRBV7-2
j_call: TRBJ2-1
cdr3_aa: ASSLFGGGKGNEQF

v_call: TRBV5-4
j_call: TRBJ1-2
cdr3_aa: ASSLDGIYGYT

v_call: TRBV30
j_call: TRBJ2-7
cdr3_aa: AWTPGAGGYEQY

v_call: TRBV19
j_call: TRBJ2-2
cdr3_aa: ASKRGANTGELF

v_call: TRBV9
j_call: TRBJ2-1
cdr3_aa: ASSARTSGRGNEQF